A selection of T cell receptor beta chains follows, all from one sample in a study of T-cell reconstitution after alpha-beta-depleted transplantation in children. TCRdb redid the calling of the PCR reads with MiXCR, one entry per CDR3 protein. The table shows roughly 790,000 distinct CDR3 sequences, with 16% occurring only once. The specimen was PBMCs, mostly from graft donor cells, collected 360 days after TCRalphabeta/CD19-depleted stem cell transplant. The receptors here all came from a male patient younger than 18 who had a stem cell transplant for acute lymphoblastic leukemia, so the T cells may come from the graft donor. Both conserved end residues are part of each CDR3. The order of the fields is J gene, D gene, clone size, V gene, CDR3 protein, CDR3 DNA. A D gene is named only where the DNA matches it firmly. Clone size is not always given. Where it is, it says once, few, many or a class for expanded clones.

j_gene: TRBJ1-4; d_gene: NA; abundance: NA; v_gene: TRBV7-6; CDR3aa: CASSLEYSNEKLFF; CDR3nt: TGTGCCAGCAGCTTAGAGTACAGTAATGAAAAACTGTTTTTT
j_gene: TRBJ2-1; d_gene: NA; abundance: few; v_gene: TRBV11-1; CDR3aa: CASSSPWGNNEQFF; CDR3nt: TGTGCCAGCAGCTCCCCTTGGGGGAACAATGAGCAGTTCTTC
j_gene: TRBJ2-3; d_gene: TRBD1; abundance: few; v_gene: TRBV5-6; CDR3aa: CASSRAGQGTDTQYF; CDR3nt: TGTGCCAGCAGCCGGGCGGGACAGGGCACAGATACGCAGTATTTT
j_gene: TRBJ2-2; d_gene: TRBD1; abundance: few; v_gene: TRBV24-1; CDR3aa: CATSRDRGVLGTGELFF; CDR3nt: TGTGCCACCAGCCGGGACAGAGGCGTATTAGGCACCGGGGAGCTGTTTTTT
j_gene: TRBJ2-1; d_gene: TRBD2; abundance: NA; v_gene: TRBV20-1; CDR3aa: CSARLGGGDEQFF; CDR3nt: TGCAGTGCTAGGTTGGGGGGAGGGGATGAGCAGTTCTTC
j_gene: TRBJ2-7; d_gene: NA; abundance: few; v_gene: TRBV20-1; CDR3aa: CSARDRWRGDVEQYF; CDR3nt: TGCAGTGCTAGAGATCGGTGGAGGGGGGACGTAGAGCAGTACTTC
j_gene: TRBJ2-6; d_gene: TRBD2; abundance: NA; v_gene: TRBV12-3/TRBV12-4; CDR3aa: CASSAGGDRGLLSGANVLTF; CDR3nt: TGTGCCAGCAGTGCGGGGGGAGATCGGGGTCTGTTATCAGGGGCCAACGTCCTGACTTTC
j_gene: TRBJ2-5; d_gene: NA; abundance: few; v_gene: TRBV20-1; CDR3aa: CSAEGRETQYF; CDR3nt: TGCAGTGCTGAAGGGCGAGAGACCCAGTACTTC
j_gene: TRBJ2-4; d_gene: NA; abundance: NA; v_gene: TRBV25-1; CDR3aa: CASSPRDITNIQYF; CDR3nt: TGTGCCAGCAGTCCTCGGGACATAACGAACATTCAGTACTTC
j_gene: TRBJ1-5; d_gene: NA; abundance: many; v_gene: TRBV4-2; CDR3aa: CASSHLIRTGENQPQHF; CDR3nt: TGTGCCAGCAGCCATCTTATACGGACGGGAGAGAATCAGCCCCAGCATTTT
j_gene: TRBJ1-3; d_gene: NA; abundance: NA; v_gene: TRBV28; CDR3aa: CASSRTPGSSGNTIYF; CDR3nt: TGTGCCAGCAGTCGTACTCCGGGCAGCTCTGGAAACACCATATATTTT
j_gene: TRBJ2-5; d_gene: NA; abundance: NA; v_gene: TRBV12-3/TRBV12-4; CDR3aa: CASSLETTQYF; CDR3nt: TGTGCCAGCAGTTTGGAGACTACCCAGTACTTC
j_gene: TRBJ2-3; d_gene: TRBD1; abundance: NA; v_gene: TRBV11-2; CDR3aa: CASSPATGTGADTQYF; CDR3nt: TGTGCCAGCAGCCCAGCAACCGGGACAGGGGCAGATACGCAGTATTTT
j_gene: TRBJ1-2; d_gene: TRBD1; abundance: NA; v_gene: TRBV18; CDR3aa: CASSGQGAHYGYTF; CDR3nt: TGTGCCAGCTCAGGACAGGGGGCGCACTATGGCTACACCTTC
j_gene: TRBJ2-7; d_gene: TRBD1; abundance: NA; v_gene: TRBV10-3; CDR3aa: CAISGRQGNYEQYF; CDR3nt: TGTGCCATCAGTGGGCGACAGGGAAACTACGAGCAGTACTTC
j_gene: TRBJ2-5; d_gene: NA; abundance: NA; v_gene: TRBV18; CDR3aa: CASSPPLGAPGGETQYF; CDR3nt: TGTGCCAGCTCACCACCTTTAGGGGCCCCAGGCGGAGAGACCCAGTACTTC
j_gene: TRBJ2-7; d_gene: TRBD2; abundance: few; v_gene: TRBV4-2; CDR3aa: CASSRDLAGGDEQYF; CDR3nt: TGTGCCAGCAGCCGAGATTTAGCGGGAGGTGACGAGCAGTACTTC
j_gene: TRBJ2-1; d_gene: TRBD2; abundance: NA; v_gene: TRBV2; CDR3aa: CASSSEGIILAGESGEQFF; CDR3nt: TGTGCCAGCAGTTCGGAGGGGATTATCCTAGCGGGAGAGTCGGGTGAGCAGTTCTTC
j_gene: TRBJ2-5; d_gene: TRBD1; abundance: few; v_gene: TRBV7-2; CDR3aa: CASSRRQGGETQYF; CDR3nt: TGTGCCAGCAGCCGTAGACAGGGTGGAGAGACCCAGTACTTC
j_gene: TRBJ2-1; d_gene: TRBD2; abundance: few; v_gene: TRBV5-1; CDR3aa: CASSHGLAGVYNEQFF; CDR3nt: TGCGCCAGCAGCCACGGACTAGCGGGAGTCTACAATGAGCAGTTCTTC
j_gene: TRBJ2-5; d_gene: NA; abundance: few; v_gene: TRBV7-9; CDR3aa: CASSSQPGQETQYF; CDR3nt: TGTGCCAGCAGCTCGCAGCCAGGGCAAGAGACCCAGTACTTC
j_gene: TRBJ1-5; d_gene: NA; abundance: NA; v_gene: TRBV20-1; CDR3aa: CSATEGVKPQHF; CDR3nt: TGCAGTGCTACCGAGGGGGTCAAGCCCCAGCATTTT
j_gene: TRBJ2-7; d_gene: TRBD1; abundance: NA; v_gene: TRBV20-1; CDR3aa: CSASHGGGQGTYEQYF; CDR3nt: TGCAGTGCTAGTCACGGGGGGGGACAGGGGACCTACGAGCAGTACTTC
j_gene: TRBJ2-5; d_gene: NA; abundance: NA; v_gene: TRBV4-1; CDR3aa: CASSQLDGGTQYF; CDR3nt: TGCGCCAGCAGCCAATTAGACGGTGGGACCCAGTACTTC
j_gene: TRBJ2-7; d_gene: NA; abundance: few; v_gene: TRBV7-6; CDR3aa: CASSTELGGGSYEQYF; CDR3nt: TGTGCCAGCAGCACGGAGTTGGGAGGGGGCTCCTACGAGCAGTACTTC
j_gene: TRBJ2-2; d_gene: NA; abundance: many; v_gene: TRBV24-1; CDR3aa: CATSHPLVNTGELFF; CDR3nt: TGTGCCACCAGTCACCCACTAGTGAACACCGGGGAGCTGTTTTTT